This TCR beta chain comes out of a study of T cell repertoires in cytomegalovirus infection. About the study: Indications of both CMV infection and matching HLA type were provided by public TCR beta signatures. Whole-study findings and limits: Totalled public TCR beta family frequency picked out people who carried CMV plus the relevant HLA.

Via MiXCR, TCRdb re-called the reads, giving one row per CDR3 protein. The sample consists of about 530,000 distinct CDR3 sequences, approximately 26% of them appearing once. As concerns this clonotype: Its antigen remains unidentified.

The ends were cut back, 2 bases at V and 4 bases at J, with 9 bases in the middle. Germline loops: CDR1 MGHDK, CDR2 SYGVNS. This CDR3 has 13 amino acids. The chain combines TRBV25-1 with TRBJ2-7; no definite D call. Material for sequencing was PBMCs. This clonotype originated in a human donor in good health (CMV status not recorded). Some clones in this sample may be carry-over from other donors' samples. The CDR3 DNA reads TGTGCCAGCAGTGAAGAGTTCCGTTACGAGCAGTACGTC. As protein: CASSEEFRYEQYV.